This entry concerns a single T cell receptor beta chain. As yet, its antigen is unknown. This sample was taken from a study of PD-1 blockade in mismatch repair-deficient tumors. Overall study context: Enrolled about 2012-2016, patients had progressing, pretreated mismatch repair-deficient cancers of 12 to 13 types. Notes on the study in general: Rapid post-treatment expansion, then contraction, generally preceding radiologic response, marked tumor-resident clones.

This table comes from immunoSEQ multiplex PCR, and its TCRdb copy is limited to in-frame clones, with some not included. The table lists around 30,000 clones, around 80% of them singletons. The CDR3 runs 16 residues. Between the trimmed V and J ends, which lost 7 bases and 0 bases, there was a span of 16 bases. From germline, CDR1 is SEHNR and CDR2 FQNEAQ (reference sequence). The TCR originated in an adult with mismatch repair-deficient cancer. The chain links TRBV7-9 to TRBJ2-1, with D uncertain. The sequenced sample was PBMCs, obtained around 6 weeks after starting pembrolizumab. The CDR3 DNA reads TGTGCCAGCAACCCGTTTGGGCTTAGCTCCTACAATGAGCAGTTCTTC. It codes for CASNPFGLSSYNEQFF.